Reported below is one T cell receptor beta chain. This entry is derived from a study of regulatory T cells in long-lasting Graves disease. The germline V and J ends were trimmed by 6 bases and 0 bases, with 12 bases remaining between them. The CDR3 covers 15 residues. Germline CDR1 is LNHNV and CDR2 is YYDKDF (reference sequence). Assembly of TCR beta libraries relied on iRepertoire HTBI primers together with Arm-PCR of CDR3 regions. TCRdb redid the calling of the multiplex PCR reads with MiXCR, one entry per CDR3 protein. The sample holds about 540,000 distinct CDR3 sequences, roughly 12% seen once. The time point: newly diagnosed GD, antithyroid drugs for less than 3 months. The TCR library was made from RNA that had been extracted from PBMCs in TRIzol. These same records also appear under a second study, on T cells in Graves' hyperthyroidism and ophthalmopathy. In that study: Exclusion of a patient resulted from uncontrolled infection, other autoimmune disease, pregnancy or lactation. Blood also carried most thyroid clonotypes expanded above 0.001.

This TCR came from a man under 40 with Graves disease. This specimen consisted of peripheral blood mononuclear cells (PBMCs), obtained at new diagnosis, from a patient treated with antithyroid drugs. The chain joins TRBV15 to TRBJ2-1, with D perhaps TRBD2 (5 bases). The CDR3 spells CATRRGSLSYNEQFF. DNA of the CDR3: TGTGCCACCAGACGGGGATCCCTCTCCTACAATGAGCAGTTCTTC.